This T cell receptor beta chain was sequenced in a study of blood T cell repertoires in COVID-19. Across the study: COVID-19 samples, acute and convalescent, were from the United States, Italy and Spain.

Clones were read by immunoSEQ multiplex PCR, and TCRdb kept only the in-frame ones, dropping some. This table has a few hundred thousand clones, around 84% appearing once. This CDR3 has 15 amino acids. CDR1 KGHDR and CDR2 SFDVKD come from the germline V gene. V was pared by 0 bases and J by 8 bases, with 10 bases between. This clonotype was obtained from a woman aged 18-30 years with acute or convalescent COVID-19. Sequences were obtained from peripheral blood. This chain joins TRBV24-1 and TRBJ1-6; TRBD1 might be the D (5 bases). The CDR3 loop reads CATSDLQGFDSPLHF. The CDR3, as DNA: TGTGCCACCAGTGATTTGCAGGGTTTTGATTCACCCCTCCACTTT.